This TCR beta chain was identified in a study of Tregs in tolerant kidney transplant recipients. Unstimulated regulatory T cells (CD4+CD25+CD127-), CD4+CD25- non-regulatory cells, CD4 and CD8 cells were FACS-sorted from thawed PBMCs. Germline assignment: CDR1 MDHEN and CDR2 SYDVKM. V gave up 5 bases and J gave up 3 bases, with 17 bases separating them. The CDR3 is 16 amino acids. Only in-frame clones appear in the TCRdb table, and some are missing; sequencing was by immunoSEQ multiplex PCR. Of tens of thousands of clones listed, about 83% are singletons. The chain joins TRBV28 to TRBJ1-5; D remains unclear. This receptor was identified in a human donor in good health. The material sequenced was CD4+ T cells from blood. Here the CDR3 reads CASSTAGGVTNQPQHF. CDR3 DNA sequence: TGTGCCAGCAGTACAGCAGGCGGAGTAACCAATCAGCCCCAGCATTTT.